Listed here is a single T cell receptor (beta chain). The record originates from a study of blood T cell repertoires in COVID-19. Study in general: The origin of the acute and convalescent COVID-19 samples was the United States, Italy and Spain. Sample material is recorded as cDNA or gDNA derived from T cells, B-cell-depleted T cells, or PBMCs.

The germline V gene has CDR1 LGHDT and CDR2 YNNKEL (reference sequence). V was cut by 6 bases and J by 4 bases, with 13 bases left in between. The CDR3 runs to 13 residues. As handled by the study authors: It was from reference gene primer amplification that nucleated cell counts were estimated. The repertoire was sequenced with immunoSEQ multiplex PCR; TCRdb's copy has only in-frame clones and lacks some. D and trimming were read from the DNA, whereas the V and J calls and clone size are those reported in that table. The data hold around 140,000 clones, with around 78% observed a single time. The chain carries TRBV3-1 (or the pseudogene TRBV3-2) and TRBJ2-7; TRBD1 is a possible D gene (6 bases). The specimen was peripheral blood. This sequence was found in a woman in her sixties or seventies with acute or convalescent COVID-19. As DNA, the CDR3 is TGTGCCAGCAGTGACAGGCGATTATACGAGCAGTACTTC. It translates to CASSDRRLYEQYF.